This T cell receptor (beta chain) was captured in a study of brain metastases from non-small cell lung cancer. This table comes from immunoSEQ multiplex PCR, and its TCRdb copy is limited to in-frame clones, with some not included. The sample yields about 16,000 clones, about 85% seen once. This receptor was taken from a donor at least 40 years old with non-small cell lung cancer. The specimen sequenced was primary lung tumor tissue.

For the CDR3, the DNA is TGTGCCAGCAGTGAAGCAGGTGCAGGGCGCGGTTCACCCCTCCACTTT. Amino acid sequence: CASSEAGAGRGSPLHF. The chain recombines TRBV2 with TRBJ1-6, with a weak D call TRBD1 (5 bases). The germline V and J ends were trimmed by 0 bases and 9 bases, with 15 bases remaining between them. This CDR3 has 16 amino acids. Germline CDR1 is SNHLY and CDR2 is FYNNEI.